A selection of T cell receptor beta chains follows, all from one sample in a study of blood T cell repertoires in COVID-19. Only in-frame clones appear in the TCRdb table, and some are missing; sequencing was by immunoSEQ multiplex PCR. The top ten clones hold about 5.7% of a sample with approximately 300,000 clones, more than 75% of them seen once. The sample was PBMCs or T cells enriched from blood (not recorded which). The source is a woman aged 25-40 years who had recovered from COVID-19. CDR3s include the opening cysteine and the closing phenylalanine or tryptophan. Fields, in order: J gene, D gene, V gene, clone size, CDR3 DNA, CDR3 protein. D genes are given only for firm matches. Clone size is given for some rows only: seen once, a few or many times, or a class if the clone is expanded.

j_call: TRBJ1-5
d_call: .
v_call: TRBV30
clone_size: .
cdr3_nt: TGTGCCTGGGCTACAAGGGAGGATCAGCCCCAGCATTTT
cdr3_aa: CAWATREDQPQHF

j_call: TRBJ2-5
d_call: TRBD2
v_call: TRBV7-9
clone_size: .
cdr3_nt: TGTGCCAGCAGTAAGGGACTAGCGGGGGGGCCGGTCGAGACCCAGTACTTC
cdr3_aa: CASSKGLAGGPVETQYF

j_call: TRBJ2-3
d_call: TRBD1
v_call: TRBV11-3
clone_size: .
cdr3_nt: TGTGCCAGCAGCCTACAGGGGAAAAGATTAGATACGCAGTATTTT
cdr3_aa: CASSLQGKRLDTQYF

j_call: TRBJ2-1
d_call: TRBD2
v_call: TRBV5-1
clone_size: few
cdr3_nt: TGCGCCAGCAGCCCGCAGGGAAGCGGGGGGTTCAGAGGGTTCTTC
cdr3_aa: CASSPQGSGGFRGFF

j_call: TRBJ1-3
d_call: TRBD1
v_call: TRBV7-8
clone_size: .
cdr3_nt: TGTGCCAGCAGCTTAACTCGGACAGGGTCTGGAAACACCATATATTTT
cdr3_aa: CASSLTRTGSGNTIYF

j_call: TRBJ1-2
d_call: TRBD1
v_call: TRBV13
clone_size: .
cdr3_nt: TGTGCCAGCAGCACAGGGACAGGGGGCTACGGCTACACCTTC
cdr3_aa: CASSTGTGGYGYTF

j_call: TRBJ2-3
d_call: TRBD2
v_call: TRBV5-1
clone_size: .
cdr3_nt: TGCGCCAGCAGCTCCGGCGCGGGGGAAACAGATACGCAGTATTTT
cdr3_aa: CASSSGAGETDTQYF

j_call: TRBJ2-7
d_call: TRBD1
v_call: TRBV18
clone_size: .
cdr3_nt: TGTGCCAGCTCACTGGGACAGGGGCCTCCCTACGAGCAGTACTTC
cdr3_aa: CASSLGQGPPYEQYF

j_call: TRBJ1-3
d_call: TRBD1
v_call: TRBV7-2
clone_size: .
cdr3_nt: TGTGCCAGCAGCCCATACAGGGGTCGTGGAAACACCATATATTTT
cdr3_aa: CASSPYRGRGNTIYF

j_call: TRBJ2-7
d_call: TRBD1
v_call: TRBV5-1
clone_size: few
cdr3_nt: TGCGCCAGCAGCTTTACGGGACAGGAAGGGCAGTACTTC
cdr3_aa: CASSFTGQEGQYF

j_call: TRBJ2-1
d_call: .
v_call: TRBV6-1
clone_size: .
cdr3_nt: TGTGCCAGCAGTGAAACCCAAGGTGGAGGGGGGGAAAATGAGCAGTTCTTC
cdr3_aa: CASSETQGGGGENEQFF

j_call: TRBJ1-1
d_call: .
v_call: TRBV6-5
clone_size: .
cdr3_nt: TGTGCCAGCAGTTCCATCGGTGAAGCTTTCTTT
cdr3_aa: CASSSIGEAFF

j_call: TRBJ1-2
d_call: TRBD1
v_call: TRBV29-1
clone_size: .
cdr3_nt: TGCAGCGTCGCCTCAGTTAGATGGACAGGGAGGGAAATTAACTATGGCTACACCTTC
cdr3_aa: CSVASVRWTGREINYGYTF

j_call: TRBJ1-2
d_call: .
v_call: TRBV12-3/TRBV12-4
clone_size: .
cdr3_nt: TGTGCCAGCAGTTTAAGGACAGCCTATGGCTACACCTTC
cdr3_aa: CASSLRTAYGYTF

j_call: TRBJ1-1
d_call: TRBD1
v_call: TRBV18
clone_size: .
cdr3_nt: TGTGCCAGCTCACGGGCCGGGACAGGGGACACTGAAGCTTTCTTT
cdr3_aa: CASSRAGTGDTEAFF

j_call: TRBJ1-1
d_call: .
v_call: TRBV11-2
clone_size: once
cdr3_nt: TGTGCCAGCAGCTCTTCCAGGGGTGGGAACACTGAAGCTTTCTTT
cdr3_aa: CASSSSRGGNTEAFF

j_call: TRBJ2-5
d_call: .
v_call: TRBV2
clone_size: .
cdr3_nt: TGTGCCAGCAGCGGGATTCAAGAGACCCAGTACTTC
cdr3_aa: CASSGIQETQYF

j_call: TRBJ1-2
d_call: .
v_call: TRBV19
clone_size: .
cdr3_nt: TGTGCCAGTAACAAACTCGGGATCAGCCCGGGCTACACCTTC
cdr3_aa: CASNKLGISPGYTF

j_call: TRBJ1-1
d_call: TRBD1
v_call: TRBV10-2
clone_size: .
cdr3_nt: TGCGCCAGCAGTCGAATCGACAGGGGTACTGAAGCTTTCTTT
cdr3_aa: CASSRIDRGTEAFF